The T cell receptor beta chain described here comes from a study of B cell selection in AIRE deficiency. Findings and limits, study-wide: Of some 3,300 shared Treg TCRbeta sequences, over 25% were healthy-only, just over 9% patient-only. CDR3s were shorter in shared Treg sequences, reflecting few non-templated nucleotide insertions.

CD4+CD127+ cells were sorted as the conventional CD4 T cells. The V end lost 3 bases, the J end lost 7 bases, and 12 bases lay between the germline ends. The germline V gene has CDR1 SGHTA and CDR2 FQGTGA. The CDR3 length is 13 residues. Points on this clone: Its antigen is not identified.

The repertoire was sequenced with immunoSEQ multiplex PCR; TCRdb's copy has only in-frame clones and lacks some. The data hold about 21,000 clones, with about 98% observed a single time. The chain is built from TRBV7-3 and TRBJ1-2, with TRBD1 as a possible D gene (5 bases). The TCR originated in a human donor with AIRE deficiency. The specimen was conventional CD4+ T cells sorted from PBMCs. The CDR3 region has the DNA TGTGCCAGCAGCTTCGGGCAGGGTGGTGGCTACACCTTC. Residues: CASSFGQGGGYTF.